The present entry profiles one T cell receptor beta chain with its context. The antigen remains undetermined. Germline CDR1 LNHDA, CDR2 SQIVND (reference sequence). Germline trimming cut 6 bases from V and 0 bases from J; bases unmatched to any gene: 10. CDR3 length: 17 amino acids. The sample belongs to a study of beta chain features in type 1 diabetes. Study-wide results and limits: Patients' naive, central memory and regulatory TCRB repertoires appeared more alike than those of healthy donors.

All of the isolated RNA was reverse transcribed, so expressed TCRB transcripts were sequenced. The repertoire was sequenced with immunoSEQ multiplex PCR; TCRdb's copy has only in-frame clones and lacks some. The sample lists some 250,000 clones; 27% were seen once. The genes are TRBV19 and TRBJ1-2; 10 nucleotides line up with TRBD1. Material: central memory CD4+ T cells from blood. This TCR was recovered from a man aged 25-45 years in good health. The chain's CDR3 is CASRRPGTGASNYGYTF. The CDR3 DNA is TGTGCCAGTAGGAGGCCCGGGACAGGGGCTTCTAACTATGGCTACACCTTC.